This T cell receptor (beta chain) was observed in a study of blood T cell repertoires in COVID-19. Repertoires were generated with immunoSEQ multiplex PCR, while TCRdb's copy carries only in-frame clones and drops some. The sample yields roughly 90,000 clones, roughly 84% seen once. The germline V gene has CDR1 LGHDT and CDR2 YNNKEL (reference sequence). The CDR3 spans 13 residues. The junction had 7 bases not matched to a gene; V was cut back by 7 bases and J by 5 bases. The sample comprised peripheral blood. This chain uses TRBV3-1 (or the pseudogene TRBV3-2) with TRBJ1-1, with 7 bases identical to TRBD1. The TCR comes from a woman aged 80 or over with COVID-19, enrolled during active disease. The CDR3 sequence is CASTARGWTEAFF. CDR3 bases: TGTGCCAGCACCGCCAGGGGGTGGACTGAAGCTTTCTTT.